The clone carrying this T cell receptor beta chain was seen a single time. TCRdb re-derived calls from the RT-PCR reads in MiXCR, one entry per CDR3 protein. The table shows over 130,000 distinct CDR3 sequences, with roughly 35% occurring only once. These data belong to a study of patients and donors after allogeneic stem cell transplantation. The receptor comes from a human donor who was either an allogeneic HSCT recipient or a stem cell or donor lymphocyte infusion donor (not recorded which). It is not recorded whose cells these are; they may come from a transplant donor. Sequenced input: blood, either unsorted or a sorted T cell fraction (not recorded which).

CDR3 amino acids: CASSALDRASYEQYF. The DNA of the CDR3 is TGTGCCAGCAGCGCCTTGGACAGAGCCTCCTACGAGCAGTACTTC. The rearrangement joins TRBV9 to TRBJ2-7; weak D call: TRBD1 (6 bases). CDR1 is SGDLS and CDR2 is YYNGEE in the germline V gene. This CDR3 is 15 amino acids long. The V gene lost 3 bases and the J gene lost 0 bases, with 13 bases spanning the gap.